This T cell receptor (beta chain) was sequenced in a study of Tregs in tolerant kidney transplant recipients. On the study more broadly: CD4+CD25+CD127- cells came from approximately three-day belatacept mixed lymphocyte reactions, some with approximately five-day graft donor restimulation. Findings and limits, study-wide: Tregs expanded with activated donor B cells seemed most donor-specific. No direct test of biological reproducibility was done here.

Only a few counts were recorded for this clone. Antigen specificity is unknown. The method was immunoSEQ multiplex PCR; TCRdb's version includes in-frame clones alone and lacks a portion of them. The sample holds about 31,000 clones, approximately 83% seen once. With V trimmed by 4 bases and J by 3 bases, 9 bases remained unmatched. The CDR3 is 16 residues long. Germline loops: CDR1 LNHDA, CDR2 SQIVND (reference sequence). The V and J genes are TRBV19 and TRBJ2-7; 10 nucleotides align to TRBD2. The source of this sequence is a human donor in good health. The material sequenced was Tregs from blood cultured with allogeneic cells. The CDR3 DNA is TGTGCCAGTAGTAGTCTAGCGGGGGACATTCTCTACGAGCAGTACTTC. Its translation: CASSSLAGDILYEQYF.